This T cell receptor beta chain was obtained from a study of T cell repertoires in cytomegalovirus infection. This clonotype was detected many times. Its antigen is as yet unknown. Study-level results: Dominant in the ex vivo response were TCR beta clonotypes restricted by HLA-C and specific for CMV.

MiXCR was run by TCRdb on the reads, yielding one entry per CDR3 protein. Among about 230,000 distinct CDR3 sequences listed, approximately 7% were seen once. The CDR3 has 12 amino acids. The germline V gene has CDR1 SGHRS and CDR2 YFSETQ. Trimming cost V 0 bases and J 9 bases; bases outside gene matches: 0. This clonotype was obtained from a human donor in good health (CMV status not recorded). Some clones in this sample may be carry-over from other donors' samples. Sample: PBMCs. The chain recombines TRBV5-1 with TRBJ2-1; 7 positions agree with TRBD1. The CDR3, as DNA: TGCGCCAGCAGCTTGGACAGGGGTGAGCAGTTCTTC. This codes for CASSLDRGEQFF.